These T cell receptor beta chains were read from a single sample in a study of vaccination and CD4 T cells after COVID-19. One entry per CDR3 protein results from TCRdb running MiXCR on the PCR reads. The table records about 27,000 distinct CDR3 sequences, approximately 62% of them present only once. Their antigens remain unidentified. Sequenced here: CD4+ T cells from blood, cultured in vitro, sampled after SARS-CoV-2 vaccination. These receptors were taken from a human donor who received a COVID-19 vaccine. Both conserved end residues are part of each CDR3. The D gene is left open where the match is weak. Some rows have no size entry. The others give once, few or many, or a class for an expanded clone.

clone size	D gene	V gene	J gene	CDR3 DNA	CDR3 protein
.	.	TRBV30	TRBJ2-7	TGTGCCTGGAGGTCGGCAGGGAGCTACGAGCAGTACTTC	CAWRSAGSYEQYF
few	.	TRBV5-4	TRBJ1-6	TGTGCCAGCAGCTTGGGGAGCTCCTATAATTCACCCCTCCACTTT	CASSLGSSYNSPLHF
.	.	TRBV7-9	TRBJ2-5	TGTGCCAGCAGCCCGGGACGCTTCCAAGAGACCCAGTACTTC	CASSPGRFQETQYF
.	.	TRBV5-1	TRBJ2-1	TGCGCCAGCAGCCAAACCCTCACGGAGCAGTTCTTC	CASSQTLTEQFF
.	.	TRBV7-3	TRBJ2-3	TGTGCCAGCAGCCCAGGGTTTCGGGGGACAGATACGCAGTATTTT	CASSPGFRGTDTQYF
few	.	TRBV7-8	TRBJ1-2	TGTGCCAGCAGCGGCCGGGACGGGCGTCATGGCTACACCTTC	CASSGRDGRHGYTF
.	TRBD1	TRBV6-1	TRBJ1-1	TGTGCCAGCAGTCGGACAGGATGGGAAGCTTTCTTT	CASSRTGWEAFF
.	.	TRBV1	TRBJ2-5	TGCACCAGCAGCCAAGATGGGTCTAGCCAAGAGACCCAGTACTTC	CTSSQDGSSQETQYF
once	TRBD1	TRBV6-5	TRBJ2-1	TGTGCCAGCAGTTATTCCGGACAGGGGGAGCAGTTCTTC	CASSYSGQGEQFF
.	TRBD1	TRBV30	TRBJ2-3	TGTGCCTGGAGTGGCTTCGCGGGACAGGGGAGAGATACGCAGTATTTT	CAWSGFAGQGRDTQYF
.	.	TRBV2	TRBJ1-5	TGTGCCAGCTCGGGGACCCAAATACGAGATCAGCCCCAGCATTTT	CASSGTQIRDQPQHF
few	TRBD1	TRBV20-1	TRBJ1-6	TGCAGTGCTAGCCCCCCGACAGGGGAAAATTCACCCCTCCACTTT	CSASPPTGENSPLHF
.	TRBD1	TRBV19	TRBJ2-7	TGTGCCAGTAGGGGGACAGGGACCTACGAGCAGTACTTC	CASRGTGTYEQYF
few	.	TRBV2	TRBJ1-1	TGTGCCAGCAGTGAAGCGGGGCCGAACACTGAAGCTTTCTTT	CASSEAGPNTEAFF
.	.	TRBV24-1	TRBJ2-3	TGTGCCACCAGTGATTTTGTAAAGAGCAAAGGGGCAGATACGCAGTATTTT	CATSDFVKSKGADTQYF
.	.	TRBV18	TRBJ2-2	TGTGCCAGCTCACCACCAGGGGGTTACACCGGGGAGCTGTTTTTT	CASSPPGGYTGELFF
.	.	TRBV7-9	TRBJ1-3	TGTGCCAGCAGCTTAGTTGGACCCGGAAACACCATATATTTT	CASSLVGPGNTIYF
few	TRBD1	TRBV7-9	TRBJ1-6	TGTGCCAGCACCACGATGGCAGGGGGGACTATCGATAATTCACCCCTCCACTTT	CASTTMAGGTIDNSPLHF
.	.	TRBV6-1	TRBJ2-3	TGTGCCAGCAGAAAGGGGGCAGATACGCAGTATTTT	CASRKGADTQYF
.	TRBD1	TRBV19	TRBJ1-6	TGTGCCAGTAATTTCCGGGACAGCAATTCACCCCTCCACTTT	CASNFRDSNSPLHF
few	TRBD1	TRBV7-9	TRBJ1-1	TGTGCCAGCAGACCCATCGACAGGGGGAGCACTGAAGCTTTCTTT	CASRPIDRGSTEAFF
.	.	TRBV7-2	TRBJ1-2	TGTGCCAGCAGCTTAGGAGTGTGGACCCCTAACTATGGCTACACCTTC	CASSLGVWTPNYGYTF
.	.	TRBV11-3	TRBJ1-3	TGTGCCAGCAGCTTAGTATTTGGGAATCCGGGAAACACCATATATTTT	CASSLVFGNPGNTIYF
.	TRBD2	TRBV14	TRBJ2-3	TGTGCCAGCAGCCAAGTCGCGCTAGCGGGGGATAGTACGCAGTATTTT	CASSQVALAGDSTQYF
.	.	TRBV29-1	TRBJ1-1	TGCAGCGTCCAATTGGACACTAACACTGAAGCTTTCTTT	CSVQLDTNTEAFF
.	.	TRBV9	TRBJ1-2	TGTGCCAGCAGCGGATTCAGGGGTGGCTACACCTTC	CASSGFRGGYTF
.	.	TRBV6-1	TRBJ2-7	TGTGCCAGCAGTGAGGTGTCTGGATCCGCCTCCGAGCAGTACTTC	CASSEVSGSASEQYF
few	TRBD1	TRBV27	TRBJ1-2	TGTGCCAGCAGACGGGACAGGGGAGCTCTCTACACCTTC	CASRRDRGALYTF
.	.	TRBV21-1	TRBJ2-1	TGTGCCAGCAGCAAAAGACTAGCGGGGGGGCGGGGGAATGAGCAGTTCTTC	CASSKRLAGGRGNEQFF
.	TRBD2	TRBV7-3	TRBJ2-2	TGTGCCAGCAGCAACTCCCTGACTAGCGGGGGGCTAACCACCGGGGAGCTGTTTTTT	CASSNSLTSGGLTTGELFF
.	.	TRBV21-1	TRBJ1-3	TGTGCCAGCAGCGATCTCAGTGGGGACAGGTATTGCTCTGGAAACACCATATATTTT	CASSDLSGDRYCSGNTIYF